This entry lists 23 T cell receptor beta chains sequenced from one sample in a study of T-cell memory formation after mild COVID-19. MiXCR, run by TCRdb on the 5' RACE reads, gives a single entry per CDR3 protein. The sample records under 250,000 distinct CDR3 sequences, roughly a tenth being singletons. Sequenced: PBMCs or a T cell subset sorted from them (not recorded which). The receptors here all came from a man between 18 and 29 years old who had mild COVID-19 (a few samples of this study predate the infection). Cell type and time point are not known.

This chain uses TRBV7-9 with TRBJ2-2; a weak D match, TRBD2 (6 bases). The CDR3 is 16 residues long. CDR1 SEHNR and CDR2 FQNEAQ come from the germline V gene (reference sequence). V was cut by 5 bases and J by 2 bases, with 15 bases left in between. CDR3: CASSPETRSNTGELFF. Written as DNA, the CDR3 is TGTGCCAGCAGCCCCGAGACTAGATCTAACACCGGGGAGCTGTTTTTT.

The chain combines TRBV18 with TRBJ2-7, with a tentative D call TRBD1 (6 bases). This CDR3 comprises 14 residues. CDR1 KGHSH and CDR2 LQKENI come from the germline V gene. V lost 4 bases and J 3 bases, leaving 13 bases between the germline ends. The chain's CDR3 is CASSRAATGYEQYF. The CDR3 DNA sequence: TGTGCCAGCTCACGGGCTGCGACAGGCTACGAGCAGTACTTC.

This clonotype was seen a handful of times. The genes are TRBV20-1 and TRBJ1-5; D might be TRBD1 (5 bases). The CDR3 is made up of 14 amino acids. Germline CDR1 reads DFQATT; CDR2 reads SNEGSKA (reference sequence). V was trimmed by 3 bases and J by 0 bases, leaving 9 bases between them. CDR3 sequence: CSARGQDSNQPQHF. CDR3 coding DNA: TGCAGTGCTAGGGGGCAGGATAGCAATCAGCCCCAGCATTTT.

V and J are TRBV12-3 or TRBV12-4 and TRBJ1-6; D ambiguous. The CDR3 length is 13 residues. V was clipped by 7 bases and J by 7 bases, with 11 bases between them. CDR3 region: CASNPGRNSPLHF. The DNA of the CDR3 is TGTGCCAGCAACCCCGGTCGGAATTCACCCCTCCACTTT.

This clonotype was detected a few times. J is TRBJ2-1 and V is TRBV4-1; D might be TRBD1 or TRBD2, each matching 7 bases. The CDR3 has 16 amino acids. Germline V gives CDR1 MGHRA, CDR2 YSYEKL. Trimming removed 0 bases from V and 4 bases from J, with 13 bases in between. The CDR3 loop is CASSQDAQGGYNEQFF. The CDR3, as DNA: TGCGCCAGCAGCCAAGATGCCCAGGGGGGGTACAATGAGCAGTTCTTC.

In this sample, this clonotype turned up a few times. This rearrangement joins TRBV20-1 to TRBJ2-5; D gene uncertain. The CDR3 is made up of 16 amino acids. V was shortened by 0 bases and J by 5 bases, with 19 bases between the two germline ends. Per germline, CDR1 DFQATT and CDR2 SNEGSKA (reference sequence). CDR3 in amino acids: CSARDSFGTILETQYF. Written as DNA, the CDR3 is TGCAGTGCTAGAGATAGTTTTGGCACCATCTTGGAGACCCAGTACTTC.

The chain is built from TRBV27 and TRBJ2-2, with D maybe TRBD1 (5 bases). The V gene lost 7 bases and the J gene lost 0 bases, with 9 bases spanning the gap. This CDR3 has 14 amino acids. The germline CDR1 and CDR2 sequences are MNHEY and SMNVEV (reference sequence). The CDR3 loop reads CASTGNANTGELFF. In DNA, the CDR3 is TGTGCCAGCACAGGGAACGCGAACACCGGGGAGCTGTTTTTT.

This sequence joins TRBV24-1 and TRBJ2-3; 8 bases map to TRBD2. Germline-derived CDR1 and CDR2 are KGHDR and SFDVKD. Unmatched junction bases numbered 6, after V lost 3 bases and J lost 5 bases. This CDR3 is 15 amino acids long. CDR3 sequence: CATSDPKRELDTQYF. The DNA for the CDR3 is TGTGCCACCAGTGATCCGAAGCGGGAGCTAGATACGCAGTATTTT.

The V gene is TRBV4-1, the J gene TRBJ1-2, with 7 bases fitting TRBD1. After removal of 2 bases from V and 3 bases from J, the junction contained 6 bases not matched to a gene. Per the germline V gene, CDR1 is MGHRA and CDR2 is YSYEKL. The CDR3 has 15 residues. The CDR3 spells CASSQLRDSHYGYTF. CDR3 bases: TGCGCCAGCAGCCAACTCAGGGACAGCCACTATGGCTACACCTTC.

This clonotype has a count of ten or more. The CDR3: CASRDTSGTTYGYTF. CDR3 nucleotide sequence: TGTGCCAGCAGAGACACATCCGGGACAACCTATGGCTACACCTTC. The chain recombines TRBV11-2 with TRBJ1-2; perhaps TRBD1 as D (6 bases). The CDR3 extends over 15 amino acids. The V end lost 6 bases, the J end lost 4 bases, and 18 bases lay between the germline ends. Per the germline V gene, CDR1 is SGHAT and CDR2 is FQNNGV.

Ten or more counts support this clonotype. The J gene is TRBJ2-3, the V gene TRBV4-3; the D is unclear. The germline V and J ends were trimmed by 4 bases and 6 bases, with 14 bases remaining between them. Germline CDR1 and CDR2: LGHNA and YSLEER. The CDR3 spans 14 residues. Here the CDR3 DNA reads TGCGCCAGCAGCCTCTTGGGGTCCGTGGATACGCAGTATTTT. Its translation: CASSLLGSVDTQYF.

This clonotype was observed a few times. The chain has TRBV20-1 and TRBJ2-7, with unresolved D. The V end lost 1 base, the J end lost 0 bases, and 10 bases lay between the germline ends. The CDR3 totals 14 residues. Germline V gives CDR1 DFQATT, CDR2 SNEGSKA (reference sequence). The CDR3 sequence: CSARGQSSSYEQYF. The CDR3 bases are TGCAGTGCTAGAGGCCAGTCGAGCTCCTACGAGCAGTACTTC.

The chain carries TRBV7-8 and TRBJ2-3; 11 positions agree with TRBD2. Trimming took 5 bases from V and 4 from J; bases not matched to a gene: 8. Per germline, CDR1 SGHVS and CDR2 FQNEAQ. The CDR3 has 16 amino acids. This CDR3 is CASSQTSGGGADTQYF. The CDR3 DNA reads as TGTGCCAGCAGCCAAACTAGCGGGGGAGGGGCAGATACGCAGTATTTT.

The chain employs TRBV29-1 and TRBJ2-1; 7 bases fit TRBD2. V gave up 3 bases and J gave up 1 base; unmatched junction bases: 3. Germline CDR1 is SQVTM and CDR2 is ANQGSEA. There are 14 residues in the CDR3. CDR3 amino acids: CSVDREGSYNEQFF. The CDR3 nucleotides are TGCAGCGTTGATAGGGAGGGTTCCTACAATGAGCAGTTCTTC.

CDR3 in amino acids: CASSLLREGSTSDTQYF. CDR3 in DNA: TGTGCCAGCAGTCTCCTGCGGGAGGGATCAACCTCAGATACGCAGTATTTT. The V call is TRBV12-3 or TRBV12-4, the J call TRBJ2-3; 9 positions agree with TRBD2. V was pared by 5 bases and J by 4 bases, with 13 bases of the junction left unmatched. The CDR3 length is 17 residues.

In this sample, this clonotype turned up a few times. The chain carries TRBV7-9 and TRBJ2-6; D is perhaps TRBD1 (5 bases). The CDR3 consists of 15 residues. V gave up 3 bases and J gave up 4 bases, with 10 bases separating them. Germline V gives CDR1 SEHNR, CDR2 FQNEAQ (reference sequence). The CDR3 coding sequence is TGTGCCAGCAGCTTTGGGGCGTCCGGGGCCAACGTCCTGACTTTC. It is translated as CASSFGASGANVLTF.

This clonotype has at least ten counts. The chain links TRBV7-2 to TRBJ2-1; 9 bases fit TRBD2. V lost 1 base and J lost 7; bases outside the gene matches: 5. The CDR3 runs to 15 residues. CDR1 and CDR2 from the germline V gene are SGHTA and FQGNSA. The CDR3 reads CASSLDLAGKNEQFF. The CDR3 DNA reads TGTGCCAGCAGCTTAGATCTAGCGGGGAAGAATGAGCAGTTCTTC.

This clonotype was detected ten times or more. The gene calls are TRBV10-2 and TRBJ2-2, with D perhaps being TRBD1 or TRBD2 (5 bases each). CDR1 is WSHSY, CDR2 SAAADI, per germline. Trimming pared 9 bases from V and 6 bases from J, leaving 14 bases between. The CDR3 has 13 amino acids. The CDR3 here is CASTGTMAGELFF. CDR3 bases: TGCGCCAGTACCGGGACGATGGCCGGGGAGCTGTTTTTT.

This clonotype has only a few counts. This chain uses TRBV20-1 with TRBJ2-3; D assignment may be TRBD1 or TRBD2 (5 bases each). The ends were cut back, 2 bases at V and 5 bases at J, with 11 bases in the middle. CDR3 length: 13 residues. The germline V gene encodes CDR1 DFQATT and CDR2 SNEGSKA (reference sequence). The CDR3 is CSARLGVVDTQYF. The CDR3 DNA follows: TGCAGTGCTAGATTGGGGGTCGTAGATACGCAGTATTTT.

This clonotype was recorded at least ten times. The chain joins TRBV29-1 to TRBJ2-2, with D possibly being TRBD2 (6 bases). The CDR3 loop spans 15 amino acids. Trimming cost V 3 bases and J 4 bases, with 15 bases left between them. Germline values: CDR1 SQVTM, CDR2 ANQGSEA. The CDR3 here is CSVDGARGSTGELFF. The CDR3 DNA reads TGCAGCGTTGATGGGGCTCGGGGGAGCACCGGGGAGCTGTTTTTT.

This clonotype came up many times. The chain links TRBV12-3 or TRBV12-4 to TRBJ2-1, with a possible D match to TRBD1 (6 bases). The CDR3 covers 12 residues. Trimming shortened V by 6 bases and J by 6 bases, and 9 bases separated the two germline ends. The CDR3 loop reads CASSEGGNEQFF. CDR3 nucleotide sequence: TGTGCCAGCAGCGAAGGGGGCAATGAGCAGTTCTTC.

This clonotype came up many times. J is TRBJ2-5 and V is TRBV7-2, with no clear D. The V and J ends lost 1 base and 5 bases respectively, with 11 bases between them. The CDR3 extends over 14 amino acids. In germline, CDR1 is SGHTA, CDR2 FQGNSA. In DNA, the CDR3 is TGTGCCAGCAGCTTAGGTGTTTCGGTCGAGACCCAGTACTTC. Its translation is CASSLGVSVETQYF.

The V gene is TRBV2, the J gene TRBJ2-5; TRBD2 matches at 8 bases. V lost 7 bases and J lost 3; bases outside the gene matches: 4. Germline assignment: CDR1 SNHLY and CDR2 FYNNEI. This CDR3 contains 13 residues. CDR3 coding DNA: TGTGCCAGCAACGAACTAGCGGAAGAGACCCAGTACTTC. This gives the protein CASNELAEETQYF. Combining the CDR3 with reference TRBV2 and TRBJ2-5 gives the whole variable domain EPEVTQTPSHQVTQMGQEVILRCVPISNHLYFYWYRQILGQKVEFLVSFYNNEISEKSEIFDDQFSVERPDGSNFTLKIRSTKLEDSAMYFCASNELAEETQYFGPGTRLLVL.